The clone carrying this T cell receptor (beta chain) was counted at least ten times. Its cognate antigen is unknown. The investigators amplified TCR beta CDR3 regions from RNA transcripts. HTBI primers drove first-round RT-PCR of the TCR CDR3. TCRdb ran MiXCR on the multiplex PCR reads and lists one entry per CDR3 protein. The repertoire holds 600,000 or so distinct CDR3 sequences, with approximately 14% as singletons. Patients with ophthalmopathy all had a Clinical Activity Score of at least 3, a NOSPECS grade of at least 4 and duration under 3 months. V was cut by 7 bases and J by 8 bases, with 14 bases left in between. The germline gives CDR1 MNHNS, CDR2 SASEGT. The CDR3 spans 12 residues. This sample is part of a study of T cells in Graves' hyperthyroidism and ophthalmopathy. Across the whole study: Once the initial diagnosis was made, peripheral blood was obtained before any treatment. Study outcomes and limitations: Most thyroid-expanded clonotypes above 0.001 were also found in blood.

The chain combines TRBV6-1 with TRBJ1-2, with a tentative D call TRBD1 (6 bases). Sequencing was carried out using blood. The sequence derives from a woman between 18 and 30 years old with Graves' ophthalmopathy. In DNA form, the CDR3 reads TGTGCCAGCACCATCAACGGGGGCGGCTACACCTTC. It specifies CASTINGGGYTF.